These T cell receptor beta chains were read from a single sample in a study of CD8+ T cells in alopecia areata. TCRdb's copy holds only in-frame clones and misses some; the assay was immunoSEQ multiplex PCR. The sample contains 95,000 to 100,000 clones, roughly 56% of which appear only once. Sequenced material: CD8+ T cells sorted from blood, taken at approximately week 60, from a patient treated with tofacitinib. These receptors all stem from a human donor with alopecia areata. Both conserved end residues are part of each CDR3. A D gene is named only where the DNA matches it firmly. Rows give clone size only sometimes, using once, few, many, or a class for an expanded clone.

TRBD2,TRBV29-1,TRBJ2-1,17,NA,CSGAGDPLSGVYNEQFF,TGCAGCGGGGCCGGGGATCCTCTAAGCGGGGTATACAATGAGCAGTTCTTC
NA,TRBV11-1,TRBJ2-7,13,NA,CASSFSYSYEQYF,TGTGCCAGCAGCTTCAGCTATTCCTACGAGCAGTACTTC
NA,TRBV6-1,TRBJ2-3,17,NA,CASSEHETVGYTDTQYF,TGTGCCAGCAGTGAACACGAGACGGTCGGATACACAGATACGCAGTATTTT
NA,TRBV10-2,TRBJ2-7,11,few,CASSEGWEQYF,TGCGCCAGCAGTGAGGGTTGGGAGCAGTACTTC
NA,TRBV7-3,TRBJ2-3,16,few,CASSLGWYGRTDTQYF,TGTGCCAGCAGCTTAGGTTGGTACGGACGCACAGATACGCAGTATTTT
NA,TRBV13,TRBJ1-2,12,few,CASRRDKYGYTF,TGTGCCAGCAGGCGTGACAAGTATGGCTACACCTTC
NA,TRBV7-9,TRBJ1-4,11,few,CASSSLEKLFF,TGTGCCAGCAGTTCCCTTGAAAAACTGTTTTTT
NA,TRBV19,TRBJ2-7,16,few,CASSIRGDAAAYEQYF,TGTGCCAGTAGTATAAGGGGGGACGCGGCGGCCTACGAGCAGTACTTC
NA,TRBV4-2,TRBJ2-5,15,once,CASSPSGGARETQYF,TGTGCCAGCAGCCCCAGTGGGGGGGCGAGGGAGACCCAGTACTTC
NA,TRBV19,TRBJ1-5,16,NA,CASSIEPLRGNQPQHF,TGTGCCAGTAGTATAGAGCCCCTAAGGGGCAATCAGCCCCAGCATTTT
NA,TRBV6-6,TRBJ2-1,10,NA,CASSYGEQFF,TGTGCCAGCAGTTACGGCGAGCAGTTCTTC
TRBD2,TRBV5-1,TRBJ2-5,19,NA,CASSLAPAVVAGDQETQYF,TGCGCCAGCAGCTTGGCCCCGGCCGTGGTAGCGGGGGACCAAGAGACCCAGTACTTC
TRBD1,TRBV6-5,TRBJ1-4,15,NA,CASSRQGSVGEKLFF,TGTGCCAGCAGTAGACAGGGTAGTGTCGGTGAAAAACTGTTTTTT
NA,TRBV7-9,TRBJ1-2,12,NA,CASSGVGGGYTF,TGTGCCAGCAGCGGGGTCGGGGGTGGCTACACCTTC
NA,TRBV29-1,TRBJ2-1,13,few,CSVEPPANNEQFF,TGCAGCGTTGAACCGCCAGCAAACAATGAGCAGTTCTTC
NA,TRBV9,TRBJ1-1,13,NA,CASSAGQNTEAFF,TGTGCCAGCAGCGCGGGACAGAACACTGAAGCTTTCTTT
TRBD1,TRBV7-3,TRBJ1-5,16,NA,CASSTRQGRTNQPQHF,TGTGCCAGCAGCACACGACAGGGGAGGACCAATCAGCCCCAGCATTTT
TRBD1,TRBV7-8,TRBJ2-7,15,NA,CASSTRQGEIDEQYF,TGTGCCAGCAGCACAAGACAGGGCGAGATTGACGAGCAGTACTTC
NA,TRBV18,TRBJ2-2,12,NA,CASSPVTGELFF,TGTGCCAGCTCACCAGTCACCGGGGAGCTGTTTTTT
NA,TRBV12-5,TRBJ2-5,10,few,CASEGETQYF,TGTGCTAGTGAAGGAGAGACCCAGTACTTC
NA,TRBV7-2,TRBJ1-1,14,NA,CASSRDPVGTEAFF,TGTGCCAGCAGTCGGGACCCAGTGGGCACTGAAGCTTTCTTT
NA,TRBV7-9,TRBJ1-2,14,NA,CASSLVGESYGYTF,TGTGCCAGCAGCTTAGTAGGGGAGAGCTATGGCTACACCTTC
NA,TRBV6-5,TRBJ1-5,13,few,CASSDRVGQPQHF,TGTGCCAGCAGCGACCGCGTGGGACAGCCCCAGCATTTT
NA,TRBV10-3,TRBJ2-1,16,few,CAISEADSSSYNEQFF,TGTGCCATCAGTGAGGCTGACAGTTCCTCCTACAATGAGCAGTTCTTC